This T cell receptor (beta chain) stems from a study of regulatory T cells in long-lasting Graves disease. The CDR3 totals 16 residues. V dropped 0 bases and J dropped 4 bases, with 15 bases sitting between them. Germline CDR1 reads MNHEY; CDR2 reads SVGAGI. In building TCR beta libraries, iRepertoire HTBI primers were used together with Arm-PCR of CDR3 regions. TCRdb reprocessed the multiplex PCR reads with MiXCR, giving one entry per CDR3 protein. The data show hundreds of thousands of distinct CDR3 sequences, with around 20% seen just once and under 9% held by the top ten. This clonotype has a count of ten or more. Sample time point: persistent/refractory GD, antithyroid drugs over 5 years with positive TRAb. Scientists built the TCR library using RNA that was extracted from PBMCs.

The origin of this receptor is a female donor with Graves disease. Sequenced here: peripheral blood mononuclear cells (PBMCs), sampled when the disease was refractory, from a patient treated with antithyroid drugs. The chain has TRBV6-5 and TRBJ2-5, with D possibly matching TRBD1 (5 bases). The CDR3 region is CASSYSLGSGIETQYF. The DNA of the CDR3 is TGTGCCAGCAGTTACTCCCTCGGATCAGGGATAGAGACCCAGTACTTC.